The present entry profiles one T cell receptor beta chain with its context. The target of this receptor is not known. No base-level quality is on record; no much larger clone is a single base apart. The identical CDR3 is also encoded by other nucleotide sequences in the sample. The data belong to a study of shared clonotypes between healthy human individuals (dated by TCRdb to the early 2020s). About the investigation overall: Three men and two women, aged 18 to 49 years, made up the cohort. To estimate repertoire size and how much clonotypes are shared between individuals, the study performed deep sequencing of blood TCR repertoires from about five healthy adults. Different laboratories and diverse techniques were used to prepare libraries and sequence TCR repertoires, to increase sequencing depth and limit assay-specific biases. For each donor, CD4 naive and CD4 memory were each run on three plates, CD8 naive on two plates, and CD8 memory on one plate. Per donor, leukapheresis produced somewhere between about 0.9 and 9.5 billion PBMCs. General conclusions and limits of the study: About 4.5% of naive CD4, approximately 3.7% of naive CD8, roughly 2.4% of memory CD4, and around 0.4% of memory CD8 clonotypes were shared across several donors. Sampling was restricted to blood, and TCR repertoires in tissues likely differ from the TCR repertoires found in blood. Because the study included a small number of donors, the genetic and exposure-history diversity represented was limited. Clonotypes shared by all four sorted-subset donors showed higher generation probabilities than non-shared clonotypes. Incomplete sequencing was indicated by rarefaction of sorted-subset datasets, despite the large sequencing depth. Larger estimated clonotype richness was generally found for naive subsets than for memory subsets. Based on pairwise subsampling, the degree of clonotype sharing among donors was expected to be affected by sequencing depth.

The CDR3 measures 13 amino acids from cysteine to phenylalanine. Solely the CDR3 DNA is kept, with 39 bases framed from the first base. CDR1 and CDR2 were assigned from the germline V gene as SGDLS and YYNGEE. The germline ends are 8 bases apart after V is trimmed by 0 bases and J by 5 bases. TCR CDR3 regions were amplified from genomic DNA by multiplex PCR using the deep immunoSEQ assay. Extracted genomic DNA from each cell subset was distributed evenly across all wells of several immunoSEQ 96-well plates, and each plate was treated as a replicate. For sorted subsets, around 200 ng genomic DNA, equal to tens of thousands of T cell genomes, was loaded into each replicate PCR. Purified libraries were measured with a Qubit 3.0 fluorometer, size-checked on a Bioanalyzer 2100, and measured again with the KAPA Library Quantification kit. Every immunoSEQ 96-well plate was sequenced on a separate single-read 150-cycle Illumina NextSeq 550 flow cell. As for the original processing: Because only junctional sequences without quality scores were contained in the immunoSEQ output, filtering matching that applied to full-length reads could not be performed. To assign V/J genes and CDR3, sequences were annotated against IMGT germline references using PyIR, a Python wrapper for IgBLAST v1.9. Reads with weak V/J assignments (E-value above 1e-6), missing CDR3, stop codons, out-of-frame junctions, or ambiguous translated residues were removed. A V3J clonotype was defined by an identical inferred V gene, J gene, and CDR3 amino acid sequence. To compute the percentage overlap between repertoires, the number of shared unique clonotypes was divided by the size of the smaller repertoire. Repertoire richness was assessed with RTK rarefaction, the Chao1 estimator, and Recon v2.1 estimates of unobserved clonotypes. For all TCRbeta clonotypes obtained by the gDNA method from several donors, generation probabilities were computed with OLGA. Drawn from immuneACCESS, this table holds only the in-frame rearrangements with V and J called that TCRdb kept. Clones are partly lost; checked studies trace under half to an unresolved V gene and leave the rest unexplained. V, J and clone size are taken as reported in that table, and D and trimming were inferred from the DNA itself. The sample data list roughly 1.4 million clones, and just under 99% of these were observed just once. Clones ranked in the top ten supply about 0.35% of the sample.

Donors were healthy HIV-negative adults with no recently reported acute infections or vaccinations. Only Caucasian adults living in Nashville, Tennessee, USA were represented among the donors. Magnetic negative selection was used to enrich CD4+ T cells, after which naive cells were positively selected on CD45RA and the negative fraction became the memory subset. Blood was collected by leukapheresis, and PBMCs were isolated by Ficoll-Histopaque density gradient centrifugation and then cryopreserved in liquid nitrogen vapor phase. Purity and quantity of every magnetically sorted T cell population were checked by analytical flow cytometry. Genomic DNA was isolated from each sorted fraction and quantified by UV absorbance on a Nanodrop 2000c.

The chain employs TRBV9 and TRBJ2-5; TRBD2 is a possible D gene, resting on 6 matching bases. Material for sequencing was naive CD4+ T cells sorted from blood. Sample cell subset or site, as interpreted from the label and publication: CD45RA+ positively selected. The origin of this receptor is a man under 40 in good health. The CDR3 reads as follows: CASSVDLAETQYF. The DNA sequence follows: TGTGCCAGCAGCGTAGATCTAGCGGAGACCCAGTACTTC.